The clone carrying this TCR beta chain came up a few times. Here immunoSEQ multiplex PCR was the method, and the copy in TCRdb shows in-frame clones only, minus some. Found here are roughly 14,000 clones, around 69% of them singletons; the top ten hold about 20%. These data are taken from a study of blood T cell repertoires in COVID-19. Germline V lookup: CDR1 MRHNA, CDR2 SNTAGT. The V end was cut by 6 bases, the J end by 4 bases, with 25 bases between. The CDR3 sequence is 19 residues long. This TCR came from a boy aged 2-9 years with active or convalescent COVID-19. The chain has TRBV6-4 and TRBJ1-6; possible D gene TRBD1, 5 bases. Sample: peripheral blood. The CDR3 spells CASRYLDQRQLSYNSPLHF. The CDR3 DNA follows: TGTGCCAGCAGATATTTGGACCAAAGACAGCTTTCGTATAATTCACCCCTCCACTTT.